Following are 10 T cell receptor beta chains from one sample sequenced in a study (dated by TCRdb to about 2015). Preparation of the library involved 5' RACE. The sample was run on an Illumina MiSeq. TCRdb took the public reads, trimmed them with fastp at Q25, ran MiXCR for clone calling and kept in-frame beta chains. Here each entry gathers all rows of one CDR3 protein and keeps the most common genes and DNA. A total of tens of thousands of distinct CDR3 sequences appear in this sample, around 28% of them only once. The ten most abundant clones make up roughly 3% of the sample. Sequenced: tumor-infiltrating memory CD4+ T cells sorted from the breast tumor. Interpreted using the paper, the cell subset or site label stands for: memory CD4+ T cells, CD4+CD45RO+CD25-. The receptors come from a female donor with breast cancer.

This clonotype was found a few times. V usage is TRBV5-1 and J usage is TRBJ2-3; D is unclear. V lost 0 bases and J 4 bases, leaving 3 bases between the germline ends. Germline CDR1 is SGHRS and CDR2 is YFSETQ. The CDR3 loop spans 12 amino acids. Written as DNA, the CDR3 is TGCGCCAGCAGCTTGGACGCAGATACGCAGTATTTT. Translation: CASSLDADTQYF.

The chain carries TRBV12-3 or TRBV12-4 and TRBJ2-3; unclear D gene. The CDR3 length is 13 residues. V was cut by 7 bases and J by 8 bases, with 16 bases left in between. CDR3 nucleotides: TGTGCCAGCAATTTTGACTCTGGCGGTACGCAGTATTTT. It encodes CASNFDSGGTQYF.

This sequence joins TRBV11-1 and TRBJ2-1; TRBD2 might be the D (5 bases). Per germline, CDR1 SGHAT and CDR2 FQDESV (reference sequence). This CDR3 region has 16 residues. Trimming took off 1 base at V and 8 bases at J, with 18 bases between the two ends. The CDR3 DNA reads TGTGCCAGCAGCTTAGGCGCTAGCTGGAATAGAGATGAGCAGTTCTTC. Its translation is CASSLGASWNRDEQFF.

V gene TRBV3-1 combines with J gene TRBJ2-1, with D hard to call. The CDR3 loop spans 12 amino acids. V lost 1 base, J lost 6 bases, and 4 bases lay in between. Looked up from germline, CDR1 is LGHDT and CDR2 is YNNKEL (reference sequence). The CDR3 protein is CASSQGGNEQFF. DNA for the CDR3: TGTGCCAGCAGCCAAGGAGGCAATGAGCAGTTCTTC.

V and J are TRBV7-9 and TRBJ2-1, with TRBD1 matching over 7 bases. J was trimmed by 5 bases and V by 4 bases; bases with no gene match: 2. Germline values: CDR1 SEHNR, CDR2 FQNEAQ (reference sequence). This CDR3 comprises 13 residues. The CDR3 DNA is TGTGCCAGCAGCTCGGGACAGAACAATGAGCAGTTCTTC. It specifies CASSSGQNNEQFF.

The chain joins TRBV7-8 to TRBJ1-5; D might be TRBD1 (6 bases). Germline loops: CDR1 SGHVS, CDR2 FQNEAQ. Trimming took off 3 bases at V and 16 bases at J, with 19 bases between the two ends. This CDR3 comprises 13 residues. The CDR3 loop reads CASSLETGFGKHF. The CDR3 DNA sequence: TGTGCCAGCAGCTTGGAGACAGGTTTCGGGAAACATTTT.

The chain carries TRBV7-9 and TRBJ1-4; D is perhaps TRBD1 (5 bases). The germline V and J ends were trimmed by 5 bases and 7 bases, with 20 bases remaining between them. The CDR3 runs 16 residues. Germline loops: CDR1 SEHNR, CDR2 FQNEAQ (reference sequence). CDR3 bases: TGTGCCAGCAGCCTCGCCTCGGGGCCCTGGGGTGAAAAACTGTTTTTT. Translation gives CASSLASGPWGEKLFF.

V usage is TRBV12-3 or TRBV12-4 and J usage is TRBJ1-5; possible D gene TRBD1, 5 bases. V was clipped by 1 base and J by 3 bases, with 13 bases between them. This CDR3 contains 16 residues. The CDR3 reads CASSLGGRQYNQPQHF. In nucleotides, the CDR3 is TGTGCCAGCAGTTTAGGGGGCAGACAATACAATCAGCCCCAGCATTTT.

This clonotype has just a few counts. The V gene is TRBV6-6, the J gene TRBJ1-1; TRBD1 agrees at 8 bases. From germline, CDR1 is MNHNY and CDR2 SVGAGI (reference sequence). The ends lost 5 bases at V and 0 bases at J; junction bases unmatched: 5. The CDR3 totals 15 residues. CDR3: CASSRQGTMNTEAFF. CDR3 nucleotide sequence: TGTGCCAGCAGTAGACAGGGGACCATGAACACTGAAGCTTTCTTT.

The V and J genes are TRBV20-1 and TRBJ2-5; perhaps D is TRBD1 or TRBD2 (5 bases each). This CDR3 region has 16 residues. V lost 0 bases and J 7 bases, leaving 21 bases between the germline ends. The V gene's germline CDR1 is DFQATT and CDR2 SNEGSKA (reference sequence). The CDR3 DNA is TGCAGTGCTAGAGATCTAGTAGCAGGGACCAGTCGGACCCAGTACTTC. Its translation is CSARDLVAGTSRTQYF.